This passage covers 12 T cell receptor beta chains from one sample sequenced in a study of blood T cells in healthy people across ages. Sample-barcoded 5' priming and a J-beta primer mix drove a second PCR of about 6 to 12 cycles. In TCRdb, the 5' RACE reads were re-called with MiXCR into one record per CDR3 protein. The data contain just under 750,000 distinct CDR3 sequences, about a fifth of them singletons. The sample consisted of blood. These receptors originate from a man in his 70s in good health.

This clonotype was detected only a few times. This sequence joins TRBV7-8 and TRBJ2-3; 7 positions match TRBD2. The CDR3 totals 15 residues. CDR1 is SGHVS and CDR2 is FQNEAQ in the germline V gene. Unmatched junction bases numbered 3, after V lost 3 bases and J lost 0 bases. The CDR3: CASSLREISTDTQYF. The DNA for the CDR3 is TGTGCCAGCAGCTTGCGGGAGATAAGCACAGATACGCAGTATTTT.

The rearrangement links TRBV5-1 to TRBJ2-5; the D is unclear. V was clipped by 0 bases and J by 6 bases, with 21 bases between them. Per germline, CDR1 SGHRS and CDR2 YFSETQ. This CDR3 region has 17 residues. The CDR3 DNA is TGCGCCAGCAGCTTGGGAGCGAGGTCATCGGTTCAACAGACCCAGTACTTC. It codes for CASSLGARSSVQQTQYF.

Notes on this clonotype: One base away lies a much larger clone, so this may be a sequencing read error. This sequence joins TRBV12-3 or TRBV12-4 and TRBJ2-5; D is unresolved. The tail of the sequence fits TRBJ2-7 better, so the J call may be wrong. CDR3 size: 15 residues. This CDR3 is CAGSLRRVHPYEQYF. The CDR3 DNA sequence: TGTGCCGGCAGTTTAAGACGAGTGCACCCCTACGAGCAGTACTTC.

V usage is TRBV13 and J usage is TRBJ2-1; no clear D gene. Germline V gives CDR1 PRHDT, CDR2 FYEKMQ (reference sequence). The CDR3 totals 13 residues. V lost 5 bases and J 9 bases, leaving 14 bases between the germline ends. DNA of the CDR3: TGTGCCAGCAGCCCCCGTGGAGTTGGTGAGCAGTTCTTC. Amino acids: CASSPRGVGEQFF.

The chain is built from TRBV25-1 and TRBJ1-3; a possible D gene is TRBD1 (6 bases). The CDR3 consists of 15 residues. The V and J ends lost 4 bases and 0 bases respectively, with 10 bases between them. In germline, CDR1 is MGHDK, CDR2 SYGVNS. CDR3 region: CASSGQVFSGNTIYF. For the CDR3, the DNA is TGTGCCAGCAGTGGACAGGTATTCTCTGGAAACACCATATATTTT.

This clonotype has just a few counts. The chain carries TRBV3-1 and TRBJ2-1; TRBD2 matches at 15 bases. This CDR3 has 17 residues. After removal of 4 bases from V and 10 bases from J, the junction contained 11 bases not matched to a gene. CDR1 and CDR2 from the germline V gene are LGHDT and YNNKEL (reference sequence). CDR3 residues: CASSPEPGLAGGGEQFF. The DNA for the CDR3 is TGTGCCAGCAGCCCCGAACCGGGACTAGCGGGGGGAGGGGAGCAGTTCTTC.

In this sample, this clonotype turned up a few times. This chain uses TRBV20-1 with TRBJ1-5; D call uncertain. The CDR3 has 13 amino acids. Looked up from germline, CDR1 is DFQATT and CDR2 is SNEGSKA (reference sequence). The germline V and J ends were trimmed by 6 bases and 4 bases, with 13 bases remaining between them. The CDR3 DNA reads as TGCAGTGCCGTTCCGAGCATTAATCAGCCCCAGCATTTT. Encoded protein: CSAVPSINQPQHF.

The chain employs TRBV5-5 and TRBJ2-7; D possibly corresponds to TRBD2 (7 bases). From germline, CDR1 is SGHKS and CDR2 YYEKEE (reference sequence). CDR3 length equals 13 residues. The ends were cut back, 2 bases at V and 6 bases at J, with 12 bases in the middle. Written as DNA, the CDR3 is TGTGCCAGCAGCTTAAGAGGGGGGGGCGAGCAGTACTTC. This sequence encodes CASSLRGGGEQYF.

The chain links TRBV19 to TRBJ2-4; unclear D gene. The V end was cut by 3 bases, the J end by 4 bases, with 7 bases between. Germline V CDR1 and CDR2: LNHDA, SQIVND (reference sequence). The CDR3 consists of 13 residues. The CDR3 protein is CASSMVGKNIQYF. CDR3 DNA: TGTGCCAGTAGTATGGTGGGGAAAAACATTCAGTACTTC.

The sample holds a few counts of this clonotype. The CDR3 DNA reads as TGTGCCAGCAGTTTGCCCGGGCGTCGGGAGACCCAGTACTTC. Protein: CASSLPGRRETQYF. The chain recombines TRBV28 with TRBJ2-5; D gene uncertain. The CDR3 sequence is 14 residues long. The ends were cut back, 3 bases at V and 5 bases at J, with 13 bases in the middle. Germline values: CDR1 MDHEN, CDR2 SYDVKM. The full variable domain, its missing parts supplied by reference TRBV28 and TRBJ2-5, is DVKVTQSSRYLVKRTGEKVFLECVQDMDHENMFWYRQDPGLGLRLIYFSYDVKMKEKGDIPEGYSVSREKKERFSLILESASTNQTSMYLCASSLPGRRETQYFGPGTRLLVL.

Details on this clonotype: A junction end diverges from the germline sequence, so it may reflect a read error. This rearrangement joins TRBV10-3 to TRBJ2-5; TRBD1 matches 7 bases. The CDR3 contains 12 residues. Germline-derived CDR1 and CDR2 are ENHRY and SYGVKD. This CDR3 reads CAISGTAETQYF. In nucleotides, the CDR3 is TGCGCCATCAGTGGGACAGCAGAGACCCAGTACTTC.

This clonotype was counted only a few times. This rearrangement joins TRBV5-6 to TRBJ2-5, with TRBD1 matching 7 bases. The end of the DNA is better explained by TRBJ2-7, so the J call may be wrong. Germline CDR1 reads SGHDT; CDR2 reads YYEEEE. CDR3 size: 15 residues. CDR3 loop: CASSSRPGTDYEQYF. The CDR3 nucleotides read TGTGCCAGCAGCTCCCGCCCTGGGACAGACTACGAGCAGTACTTC.